Listed below are T cell receptor beta chains from one sample, sequenced in a study of beta chain features in type 1 diabetes. Here immunoSEQ multiplex PCR was the method, and the copy in TCRdb shows in-frame clones only, minus some. The table has nearly 250,000 clones, roughly 70% seen once. The sample consisted of naive CD4+ T cells from blood. The receptors shown here come from a man aged 25-45 years in good health. The CDR3 runs from the conserved cysteine through the conserved F or W. The D gene is left open where the match is weak. Clone size is not always given. Where it is, it says once, few, many or a class for expanded clones.

abundance	v_gene	d_gene	j_gene	CDR3nt	CDR3aa
few	TRBV27	TRBD1	TRBJ2-7	TGTGCCAGCAGTCTCCAGGGGGCTCACGAGCAGTACTTC	CASSLQGAHEQYF
once	TRBV29-1	NA	TRBJ1-2	TGCAGCGTTGAGCAGGGCGTGAAGACCTTC	CSVEQGVKTF
NA	TRBV29-1	TRBD1	TRBJ1-2	TGCAGCGTTGAAGGTCGACAGGGGAGCTACACCTTC	CSVEGRQGSYTF
few	TRBV5-1	TRBD2	TRBJ2-4	TGCGCCAGCAGCGCGGGGGGAGCCAAAAACATTCAGTACTTC	CASSAGGAKNIQYF
few	TRBV29-1	TRBD1	TRBJ1-1	TGCAGCGTCCACCGGGACAGGGGCACTGAAGCTTTCTTT	CSVHRDRGTEAFF
few	TRBV29-1	TRBD2	TRBJ2-1	TGCAGCGTCCGCGGGAGAGCCTACAATGAGCAGTTCTTC	CSVRGRAYNEQFF
NA	TRBV28	TRBD2	TRBJ2-7	TGTGCCAGCAGGGCAAACCAGCTAGCGGGCTACGAGCAGTACTTC	CASRANQLAGYEQYF
NA	TRBV4-3	NA	TRBJ2-5	TGCGCCAGCAGCCAAGATCTCAGCTTAACTGCAGGGGAGACCCAGTACTTC	CASSQDLSLTAGETQYF
NA	TRBV5-4	NA	TRBJ1-1	TGTGCCAGCAGCTTGGAAAGGAACACTGAAGCTTTCTTT	CASSLERNTEAFF
few	TRBV29-1	NA	TRBJ1-2	TGCAGCGTTACTCTTAGCTATGGCTACACCTTC	CSVTLSYGYTF
NA	TRBV29-1	NA	TRBJ2-3	TGCAGCGTTGCGGGGGTTTACACAGATACGCAGTATTTT	CSVAGVYTDTQYF
NA	TRBV30	NA	TRBJ1-2	TGTGCCTGGAGCGCCCAAAATCAAGGCTACACCTTC	CAWSAQNQGYTF
NA	TRBV27	TRBD1	TRBJ1-2	TGTGCCAGCAGTCCCTACTTTCGACAGGGAAGGTCGACTGGGCGATATGGCTACACCTTC	CASSPYFRQGRSTGRYGYTF
NA	TRBV20-1	NA	TRBJ2-7	TGCAGTGTGTCCGAGTCCTACGAGCAGTACTTC	CSVSESYEQYF
NA	TRBV9	NA	TRBJ1-6	TGTGCCAGCAGCTTTAGGGTTCGGGCACCCCTCCACTTT	CASSFRVRAPLHF
NA	TRBV7-9	NA	TRBJ1-6	TGTGCCAGCAGCTTTGCAGGCGATAATTCACCCCTCCACTTT	CASSFAGDNSPLHF
few	TRBV29-1	TRBD1	TRBJ1-2	TGCAGCGTTGTTAGGGGGCAAGGCTACACCTTC	CSVVRGQGYTF
NA	TRBV5-1	NA	TRBJ2-3	TGCGCCAGCAGCTTGGCCCCGGGCCTAGAAGATACGCAGTATTTT	CASSLAPGLEDTQYF
NA	TRBV5-1	NA	TRBJ2-5	TGCGCCAGCAGCTTCGGACAGCAAGAGACCCAGTACTTC	CASSFGQQETQYF
NA	TRBV15	NA	TRBJ2-5	TGTGCCACCAGCAGGACGGAGACCCAGTACTTC	CATSRTETQYF
few	TRBV10-3	NA	TRBJ2-7	TGTGCCATCAGTGTGCTCCAATACGAGCAGTACTTC	CAISVLQYEQYF
NA	TRBV7-9	NA	TRBJ2-2	TGTGCCAGCAGCTCCCTGACAGGAGGCACCGGGGAGCTGTTTTTT	CASSSLTGGTGELFF
NA	TRBV4-1	NA	TRBJ2-1	TGCGCCAGCAGGCCCCGAGAACACAGTGAGCAGTTCTTC	CASRPREHSEQFF
NA	TRBV10-3	TRBD2	TRBJ2-3	TGTGCCATCAGTGATTCGAGCGGGGGGCCTGATACGCAGTATTTT	CAISDSSGGPDTQYF
NA	TRBV7-2	NA	TRBJ2-1	TGTGCCAGCAGGCAGGGTTACAATGAGCAGTTCTTC	CASRQGYNEQFF
NA	TRBV30	NA	TRBJ1-5	TGTGCCTGGATAAGGGGGATACAGTGGCAGCCCCAGCATTTT	CAWIRGIQWQPQHF
NA	TRBV28	NA	TRBJ2-1	TGTGCCAGCACTTCTGGGACAAGCTCCTACAATGAGCAGTTCTTC	CASTSGTSSYNEQFF